This TCR beta chain was recovered during a study of T cells in tumors after PD-1 blockade. This CDR3 spans 13 amino acids. Trimming took off 7 bases at V and 1 base at J, with 14 bases between the two ends. Germline loops: CDR1 SQVTM, CDR2 ANQGSEA. Method: immunoSEQ multiplex PCR; TCRdb's copy keeps in-frame clones and lacks some. The repertoire holds 45,000 to 60,000 clones, with 75% to 80% as singletons. This clone has only one observation. The antigen is unknown. Findings and caveats of the study: Peripheral recruitment is suggested, as some novel exhausted tumor clones were in pre-treatment blood.

Sequencing was performed on PBMCs, taken before anti-PD-1 treatment. The rearrangement joins TRBV29-1 to TRBJ2-7, with D perhaps being TRBD1 or TRBD2 (5 bases each). This TCR came from a human donor with basal cell carcinoma. The CDR3 loop reads CSAGRGVSYEQYF. The CDR3 nucleotides read TGCAGCGCTGGCCGAGGGGTGTCCTACGAGCAGTACTTC.